This T cell receptor (beta chain) was recorded in a study of OX40 agonist ivuxolimab in advanced cancers. Study summary: Dose-escalation cases comprised hepatocellular carcinoma, melanoma, renal cell or head and neck cancer.

The V gene end was trimmed by 2 bases and the J gene end by 4 bases; junction bases not matched to a gene: 7. The CDR3 is made up of 17 amino acids. From germline, CDR1 is SQVTM and CDR2 ANQGSEA. Overall study findings and caveats: Clones of CD4+ and CD8+ blood T cells grew by week 6 at doses of 0.1 to 3.0 mg/kg. Expanded peripheral T-cell antigen specificity went undetermined. A proportion of nonresponders additionally exhibited low normalized T-cell clonal expansion.

Generated by immunoSEQ multiplex PCR, the TCRdb table keeps only in-frame clones and is missing some. The data contain 50,000 to 65,000 clones, around nine tenths of them singletons. Concerning this clone: Antigen: not known.

This TCR came from an adult with an advanced solid tumor such as melanoma, head and neck, liver or kidney cancer. The sequenced sample was CD4+ or CD8+ T cells sorted from blood, obtained in a trial of the OX40 agonist ivuxolimab. The chain joins TRBV29-1 to TRBJ2-3, with TRBD2 matching over 15 bases. The CDR3 nucleotides are TGCAGCGTTGAATGCAGGACTAGCGGGAGGGCCCCAGATACGCAGTATTTT. The encoded protein is CSVECRTSGRAPDTQYF.